This TCR beta chain was documented in a study of blood T cells in healthy people across ages. CDR1 and CDR2 (germline): KGHDR, SFDVKD. With 4 bases removed from V and 5 bases from J, the gap between germline ends came to 9 bases. CDR3 size: 13 residues. A second PCR of about 7 to 12 cycles used a sample-barcoded 5' primer and a J-beta primer mix. A tag from a template-switch adaptor with 12 random nucleotides marked each cDNA molecule. TCRdb ran MiXCR on the 5' RACE reads and lists one entry per CDR3 protein. The data show approximately 1,100,000 distinct CDR3 sequences, 45% seen once. This clonotype was picked up many times. Peripheral blood samples of 9 to 10 milliliters were drawn from each donor. Every sample yielded at least 7 million isolated PBMCs.

This clonotype originated in a woman aged 55-70 years in good health. The sample comprised blood. The chain carries TRBV24-1 and TRBJ2-3; D is perhaps TRBD1 (5 bases). The CDR3 region has the DNA TGTGCCACCAGTGACGAAGACAGAGATACGCAGTATTTT. It yields the protein CATSDEDRDTQYF.